This note documents a single TCR beta chain sequence. This sample includes further DNA sequences coding for the same CDR3. J lost 2 bases, V lost 2 bases, and 11 bases had no gene match. Per the germline V gene, CDR1 is SGDLS and CDR2 is YYNGEE. CDR3 length: 17 residues. The data stem from a study of blood T cell repertoires in COVID-19. At the level of the study: From T cells, B-cell-depleted T cells, or PBMCs came the material, which was cDNA or gDNA.

In the original processing: Amplification with reference gene primers provided the estimates of nucleated cell counts. Clones were read by immunoSEQ multiplex PCR, and TCRdb kept only the in-frame ones, dropping some. Clone size and V and J calls were adopted from that table, with D and trimming inferred from the DNA. Of a few hundred thousand clones in the sample, roughly 90% were seen once. V usage is TRBV9 and J usage is TRBJ2-5, with 8 positions matching TRBD2. The clonotype was recovered from a woman in her twenties or thirties with COVID-19, enrolled during active disease. Specimen: peripheral blood. The CDR3 coding sequence is TGTGCCAGCAGCGTTGGAGTGGCGGGGGGACCTCAAGAGACCCAGTACTTC. This gives the protein CASSVGVAGGPQETQYF.